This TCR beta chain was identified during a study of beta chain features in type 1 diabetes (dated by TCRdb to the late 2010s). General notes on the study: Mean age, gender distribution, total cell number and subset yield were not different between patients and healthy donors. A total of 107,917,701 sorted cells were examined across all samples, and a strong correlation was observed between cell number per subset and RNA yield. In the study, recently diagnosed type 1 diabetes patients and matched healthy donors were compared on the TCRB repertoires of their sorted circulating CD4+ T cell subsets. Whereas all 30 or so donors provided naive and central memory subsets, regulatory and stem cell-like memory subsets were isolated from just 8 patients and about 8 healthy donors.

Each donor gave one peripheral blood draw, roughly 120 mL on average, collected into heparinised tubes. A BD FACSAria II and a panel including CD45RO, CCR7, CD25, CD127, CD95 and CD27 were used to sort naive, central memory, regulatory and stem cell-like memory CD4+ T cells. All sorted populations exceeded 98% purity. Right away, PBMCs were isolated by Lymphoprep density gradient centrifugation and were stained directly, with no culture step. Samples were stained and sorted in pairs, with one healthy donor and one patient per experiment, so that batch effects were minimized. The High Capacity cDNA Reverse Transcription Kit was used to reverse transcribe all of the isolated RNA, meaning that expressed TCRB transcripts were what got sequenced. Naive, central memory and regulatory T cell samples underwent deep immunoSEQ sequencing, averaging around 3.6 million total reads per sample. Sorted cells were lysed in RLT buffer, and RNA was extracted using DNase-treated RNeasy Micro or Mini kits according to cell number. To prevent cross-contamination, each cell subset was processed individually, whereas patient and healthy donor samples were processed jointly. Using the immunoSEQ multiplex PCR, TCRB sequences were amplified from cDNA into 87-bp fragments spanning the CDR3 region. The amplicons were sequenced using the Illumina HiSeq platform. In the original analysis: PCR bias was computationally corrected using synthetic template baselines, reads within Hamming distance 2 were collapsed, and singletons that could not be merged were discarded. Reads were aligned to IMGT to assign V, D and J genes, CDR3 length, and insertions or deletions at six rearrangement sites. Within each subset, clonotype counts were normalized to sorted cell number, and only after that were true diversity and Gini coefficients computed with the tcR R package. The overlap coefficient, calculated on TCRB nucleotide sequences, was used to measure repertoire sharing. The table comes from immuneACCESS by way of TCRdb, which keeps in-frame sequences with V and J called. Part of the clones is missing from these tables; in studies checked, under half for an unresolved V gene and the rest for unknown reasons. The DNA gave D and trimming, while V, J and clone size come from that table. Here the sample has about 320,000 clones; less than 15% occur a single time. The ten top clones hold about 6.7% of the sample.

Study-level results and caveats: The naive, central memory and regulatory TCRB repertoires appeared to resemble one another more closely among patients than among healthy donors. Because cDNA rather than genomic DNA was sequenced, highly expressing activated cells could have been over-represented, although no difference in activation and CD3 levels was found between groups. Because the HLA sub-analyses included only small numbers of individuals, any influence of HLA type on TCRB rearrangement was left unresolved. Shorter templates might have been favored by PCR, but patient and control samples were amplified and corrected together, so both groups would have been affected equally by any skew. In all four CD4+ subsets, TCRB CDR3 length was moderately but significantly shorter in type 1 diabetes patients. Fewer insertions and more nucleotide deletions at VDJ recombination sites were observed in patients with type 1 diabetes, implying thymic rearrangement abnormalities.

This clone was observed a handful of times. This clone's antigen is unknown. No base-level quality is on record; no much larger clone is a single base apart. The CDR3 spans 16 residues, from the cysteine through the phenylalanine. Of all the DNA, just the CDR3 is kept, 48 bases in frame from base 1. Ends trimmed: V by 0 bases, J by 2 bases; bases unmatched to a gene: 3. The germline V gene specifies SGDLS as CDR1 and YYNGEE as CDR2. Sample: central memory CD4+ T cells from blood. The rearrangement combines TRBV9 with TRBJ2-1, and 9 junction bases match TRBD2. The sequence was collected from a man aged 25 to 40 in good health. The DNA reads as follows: TGTGCCAGCAGCGTAGCCAGCGGGGGGACCTACAATGAGCAGTTCTTC. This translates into CASSVASGGTYNEQFF.